This TCR beta chain was recorded in a study of blood T cell repertoires in COVID-19. Sequenced by immunoSEQ multiplex PCR; TCRdb stores in-frame clones only, minus some. The data contain almost 25,000 clones, 75% to 85% of them singletons. This CDR3 comprises 15 residues. CDR1 MDHEN and CDR2 SYDVKM come from the germline V gene. Germline trimming cut 3 bases from V and 5 bases from J; bases unmatched to any gene: 5. The receptor's source is a human donor in a cohort sampled during active COVID-19. This rearrangement joins TRBV28 to TRBJ2-1, with 9 bases aligning to TRBD2. The sequencing input was peripheral blood. CDR3 coding DNA: TGTGCCAGCAGTTTGGCGGGAGGGCCCCACAATGAGCAGTTCTTC. Its translation: CASSLAGGPHNEQFF.